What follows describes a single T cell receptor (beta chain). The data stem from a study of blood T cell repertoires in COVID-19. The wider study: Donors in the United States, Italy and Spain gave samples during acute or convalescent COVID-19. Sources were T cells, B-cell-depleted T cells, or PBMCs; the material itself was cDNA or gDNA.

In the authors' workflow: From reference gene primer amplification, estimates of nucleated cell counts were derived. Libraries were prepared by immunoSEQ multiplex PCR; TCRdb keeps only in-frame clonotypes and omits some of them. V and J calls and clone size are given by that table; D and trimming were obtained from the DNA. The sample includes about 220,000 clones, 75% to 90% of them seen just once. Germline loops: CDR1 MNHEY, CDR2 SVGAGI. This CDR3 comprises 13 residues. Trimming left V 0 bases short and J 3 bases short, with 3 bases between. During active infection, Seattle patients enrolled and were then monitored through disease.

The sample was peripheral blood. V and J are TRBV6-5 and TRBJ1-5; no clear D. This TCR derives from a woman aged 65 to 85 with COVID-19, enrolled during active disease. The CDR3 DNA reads TGTGCCAGCAGTTACTCCTTCAATCAGCCCCAGCATTTT. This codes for CASSYSFNQPQHF.